The following is a T cell receptor beta chain sequence with its context. Trimming left V 7 bases short and J 9 bases short, with 13 bases between. This CDR3 is 11 amino acids long. The data originate from a study of blood T cells in healthy people across ages. Primers used in a second PCR of roughly 6 to 11 cycles were a sample-barcoded 5' primer and a J-beta primer mix. Each of the samples gave a minimum of 2.5 million paired-end reads that contained CDR3. One entry per CDR3 protein, called by TCRdb with MiXCR from the 5' RACE reads. This sample has 500,000 to 700,000 distinct CDR3 sequences; about 30% occur once, and the top ten carry 15% to 19%.

J is TRBJ2-7 and V is TRBV12-3 or TRBV12-4, with D possibly matching TRBD1 (6 bases). The receptor was isolated from a woman aged 80 or over in good health. Sequencing was carried out using blood. CDR3 in amino acids: CASTRTDPQYF. The CDR3 bases are TGTGCCAGCACCCGGACAGACCCGCAGTACTTC.